A selection of T cell receptor beta chains follows, all from one sample in a study of chemoradiotherapy in HPV16-positive cancers. Measured with immunoSEQ multiplex PCR; TCRdb has only the in-frame clones, and not every one. The sample contains 5,000 to 6,500 clones, around 73% of which appear only once. This material was acquired from a patient who underwent chemoradiotherapy. These receptors were taken from a human donor with HPV-associated anogenital cancer. The CDR3 runs from the conserved cysteine through the conserved F or W. A D gene is named only where the DNA matches it firmly. Size is omitted from some rows. Given values are once, few, many or a class for expanded clones.

v_gene	abundance	d_gene	j_gene	CDR3aa	CDR3nt
TRBV11-2	once	NA	TRBJ1-5	CASSLAGADQPQHF	TGTGCCAGCAGCTTAGCTGGGGCCGATCAGCCCCAGCATTTT
TRBV25-1	NA	NA	TRBJ2-5	CASSEYGTQYF	TGTGCCAGCAGTGAATACGGGACCCAGTACTTC
TRBV5-1	NA	NA	TRBJ1-1	CASSKQDRNTEAFF	TGCGCCAGCAGCAAGCAAGACAGGAACACTGAAGCTTTCTTT
TRBV7-2	NA	TRBD1	TRBJ2-1	CASGTGRYNEQFF	TGTGCCAGCGGGACAGGGAGATACAATGAGCAGTTCTTC
TRBV28	NA	TRBD1	TRBJ1-2	CASSLGTGPSTGSYTF	TGTGCCAGCAGTTTGGGGACAGGGCCCTCAACGGGGAGCTACACCTTC
TRBV5-1	NA	NA	TRBJ2-5	CASSLGGEPGTQYF	TGCGCCAGCAGCTTGGGCGGGGAACCTGGGACCCAGTACTTC
TRBV12-5	NA	NA	TRBJ2-1	CASGFPGGEQFF	TGTGCTAGTGGTTTCCCAGGAGGTGAGCAGTTCTTC
TRBV27	NA	TRBD1	TRBJ2-2	CASMGQGRIGELFF	TGTGCCAGCATGGGACAGGGGAGAATCGGGGAGCTGTTTTTT
TRBV12-5	NA	TRBD1	TRBJ2-3	CASGRGVQGALGTDTQYF	TGTGCTAGTGGCCGAGGGGTACAGGGGGCGCTTGGCACAGATACGCAGTATTTT
TRBV19	few	NA	TRBJ1-1	CASSIDRDPRTEAFF	TGTGCCAGTAGTATAGATCGGGATCCGAGAACTGAAGCTTTCTTT
TRBV6-1	NA	NA	TRBJ1-6	CASSEAVGLATSPLHF	TGTGCCAGCAGTGAAGCGGTGGGGTTGGCGACTTCACCCCTCCACTTT
TRBV5-3	NA	NA	TRBJ1-5	CARSPLFLSNQPQHF	TGTGCCAGAAGCCCGCTTTTTTTGAGCAATCAGCCCCAGCATTTT
TRBV19	NA	NA	TRBJ1-1	CASSIGDREAFF	TGTGCCAGTAGTATTGGAGACAGGGAAGCTTTCTTT
TRBV5-4	NA	TRBD2	TRBJ2-3	CASSLLAGLTDTQYF	TGTGCCAGCAGCTTGCTAGCGGGACTCACAGATACGCAGTATTTT
TRBV5-8	NA	NA	TRBJ2-3	CASSLGHGERTDTQYF	TGTGCCAGCAGCTTGGGCCACGGGGAACGCACAGATACGCAGTATTTT
TRBV10-3	NA	TRBD1	TRBJ1-3	CAISEGTGANSGNTIYF	TGTGCCATCAGTGAAGGGACAGGGGCCAACTCTGGAAACACCATATATTTT
TRBV9	NA	TRBD2	TRBJ2-3	CASSVEQRGGTDTQYF	TGTGCCAGCAGCGTAGAGCAGCGGGGGGGCACAGATACGCAGTATTTT
TRBV28	NA	TRBD1	TRBJ2-7	CASSTPGQGWYEQYF	TGTGCCAGCAGTACCCCGGGACAGGGGTGGTACGAGCAGTACTTC
TRBV7-2	few	NA	TRBJ1-2	CASSLTGTTRGGYTF	TGTGCCAGCAGCCTTACCGGGACAACAAGAGGTGGCTACACCTTC
TRBV6-1	few	TRBD1	TRBJ2-2	CASNRQGETGELFF	TGTGCCAGTAACCGACAGGGAGAAACCGGGGAGCTGTTTTTT
TRBV19	NA	NA	TRBJ2-3	CASSNTDTQYF	TGTGCCAGTAGTAACACAGATACGCAGTATTTT
TRBV27	NA	NA	TRBJ2-4	CASSPRAKNIQYF	TGTGCCAGCAGTCCCCGAGCCAAAAACATTCAGTACTTC
TRBV4-3	NA	NA	TRBJ1-6	CASSQGGDGSPLHF	TGCGCCAGCAGCCAAGGAGGGGACGGATCACCCCTCCACTTT
TRBV27	NA	NA	TRBJ2-2	CASSLSVGYPNTGELFF	TGTGCCAGCAGTTTATCGGTCGGGTATCCGAACACCGGGGAGCTGTTTTTT
TRBV13	NA	TRBD1	TRBJ1-2	CASSQGTGGFGYTF	TGTGCCAGCAGTCAAGGGACAGGGGGGTTTGGCTACACCTTC
TRBV20-1	NA	NA	TRBJ1-2	CSARTGFGYTF	TGCAGTGCTAGAACAGGGTTCGGCTACACCTTC
TRBV7-8	NA	TRBD1	TRBJ1-4	CASSPRQGIATNEKLFF	TGTGCCAGCAGCCCGAGACAGGGAATTGCAACTAATGAAAAACTGTTTTTT
TRBV7-2	NA	TRBD1	TRBJ2-6	CASSLVSTGAGANVLTF	TGTGCCAGCAGCTTAGTTAGCACAGGGGCTGGGGCCAACGTCCTGACTTTC
TRBV6-5	NA	NA	TRBJ2-7	CASSYFGAGEQYF	TGTGCCAGCAGTTACTTCGGTGCGGGCGAGCAGTACTTC
TRBV6-1	NA	NA	TRBJ2-3	CASRAPGSTDTQYF	TGTGCCAGCAGGGCGCCGGGTAGCACAGATACGCAGTATTTT
TRBV28	NA	NA	TRBJ2-3	CASSLGRRGTSTDTQYF	TGTGCCAGCAGTTTGGGGAGGAGGGGCACTAGCACAGATACGCAGTATTTT
TRBV4-1	NA	NA	TRBJ2-1	CASSQDGTTTYNEQFF	TGCGCCAGCAGCCAAGATGGAACTACAACCTACAATGAGCAGTTCTTC
TRBV11-2	NA	TRBD1	TRBJ1-6	CASSLPQGANSPLHF	TGTGCCAGCAGCCTTCCACAGGGGGCGAATTCACCCCTCCACTTT
TRBV18	NA	NA	TRBJ2-7	CASSPPQGGPYEQYF	TGTGCCAGCTCACCACCCCAAGGAGGGCCCTACGAGCAGTACTTC
TRBV18	NA	TRBD1	TRBJ1-4	CASSQGAVKKLFF	TGTGCCAGCTCACAGGGGGCGGTTAAAAAACTGTTTTTT
TRBV5-1	NA	NA	TRBJ2-5	CASTQGEETQYF	TGCGCCAGCACCCAGGGAGAAGAGACCCAGTACTTC
TRBV5-1	few	NA	TRBJ1-1	CASSLASGRVTEAFF	TGCGCCAGCAGCTTGGCCAGTGGAAGGGTCACTGAAGCTTTCTTT
TRBV5-4	NA	TRBD2	TRBJ2-3	CASSTGLASSTDTQYF	TGTGCCAGCAGCACGGGACTAGCATCCAGCACAGATACGCAGTATTTT
TRBV9	NA	TRBD1	TRBJ1-2	CASSVVQGHGYTF	TGTGCCAGCAGCGTAGTACAGGGGCATGGCTACACCTTC
TRBV4-2	few	NA	TRBJ2-7	CASSQEGRLYEQYF	TGTGCCAGCAGCCAAGAGGGGCGCTTATACGAGCAGTACTTC
TRBV10-3	NA	NA	TRBJ2-2	CAITGINTGELFF	TGTGCCATCACGGGGATAAACACCGGGGAGCTGTTTTTT
TRBV15	NA	NA	TRBJ2-3	CATSRDSDTQYF	TGTGCCACCAGCAGAGATTCCGATACGCAGTATTTT
TRBV6-6	NA	NA	TRBJ2-1	CASSYPGTPRGGEQFF	TGTGCCAGCAGTTACCCGGGGACTCCCCGGGGCGGTGAGCAGTTCTTC
TRBV5-4	NA	TRBD1	TRBJ1-5	CANLPKPGQGENSNQPQHF	TGTGCCAACCTCCCGAAACCGGGACAGGGGGAGAATAGCAATCAGCCCCAGCATTTT
TRBV30	NA	NA	TRBJ2-1	CAWKGLSSYNEQFF	TGTGCCTGGAAGGGCCTGAGCTCCTACAATGAGCAGTTCTTC
TRBV7-9	NA	NA	TRBJ1-4	CASSPPRGDEKLFF	TGTGCCAGCAGCCCCCCCAGGGGAGATGAAAAACTGTTTTTT
TRBV5-1	NA	TRBD1	TRBJ2-7	CASRRQGSSYEQYF	TGCGCCAGCAGACGACAGGGATCGAGCTACGAGCAGTACTTC
TRBV27	NA	NA	TRBJ2-3	CASSSLGSGAATQYF	TGTGCCAGCAGTTCCCTAGGGAGCGGCGCCGCTACGCAGTATTTT
TRBV25-1	NA	NA	TRBJ1-5	CASSEYPQGWDQPQHF	TGTGCCAGCAGTGAATACCCACAGGGTTGGGATCAGCCCCAGCATTTT
TRBV5-1	few	NA	TRBJ2-1	CASKEWYTYNEQFF	TGCGCCAGCAAGGAGTGGTATACCTACAATGAGCAGTTCTTC
TRBV7-7	once	NA	TRBJ2-1	CASSPRQSRSYNEQFF	TGTGCTAGCAGCCCACGACAGAGCCGTTCCTACAATGAGCAGTTCTTC
TRBV19	once	NA	TRBJ1-4	CASSFTVKRDEKLFF	TGTGCCAGTAGTTTTACAGTCAAAAGGGATGAAAAACTGTTTTTT
TRBV9	NA	TRBD1	TRBJ1-1	CASSVGTGTTEAFF	TGTGCCAGCAGCGTAGGGACAGGGACCACTGAAGCTTTCTTT
TRBV4-3	NA	TRBD1	TRBJ2-7	CASSQQTGSYEQYF	TGCGCCAGCAGCCAACAGACAGGGTCCTACGAGCAGTACTTC